This TCR beta chain was found in a study of CD8+CD57+ T cells in acquired aplastic anemia. Background on the study: The average for DNA from sorted CD4+ and CD8+ cells was 3.2 ug.

Germline-derived CDR1 and CDR2 are KGHDR and SFDVKD. V was trimmed by 2 bases and J by 6 bases, leaving 9 bases between them. The CDR3 loop spans 14 amino acids. Comments on this clonotype: Its antigen remains unknown.

Previously, flow cytometry had revealed CD8+CD57+ cell expansion in the patients chosen for sequencing. Patients had undergone no therapy by the time their blood was sampled. The TCR beta profiling, which covered VDJ combination and CDR3 sequence, was carried out using genomic DNA as the template. Using its own MiXCR run on the reads, TCRdb lists one record per CDR3 protein. The profile shows some 140,000 distinct CDR3 sequences, approximately 52% of them singletons. Study outcomes and limitations: In CD8+ cells, Simpson's diversity showed no significant difference between patients and controls.

Sequencing input: sorted CD4+, CD8+, or CD8+CD57+ T cells (not recorded which) from PBMCs. The rearrangement links TRBV24-1 to TRBJ1-4; the D is unclear. The TCR was taken from a human donor with aplastic anemia. CDR3 amino acids: CATSDSGSDEKLFF. The DNA for the CDR3 is TGTGCCACCAGTGATTCGGGATCTGATGAAAAACTGTTTTTT.